The 28 T cell receptor beta chains in this list originate from one sample, sequenced in a study of blood T cell repertoires in COVID-19. The protocol was immunoSEQ multiplex PCR, while the TCRdb copy is restricted to in-frame clones and leaves out a portion. The data contain roughly 340,000 clones, under 95% of them singletons. Sample: peripheral blood. These TCRs come from a woman aged 18-29 years who had recovered from COVID-19.

The V and J genes are TRBV14 and TRBJ1-1; D unresolved. CDR1 is SGHDN, CDR2 FVKESK, per germline. This CDR3 region has 14 residues. With 1 base removed from V and 1 base from J, the gap between germline ends came to 7 bases. Here the CDR3 DNA reads TGTGCCAGCAGCCAAGCCCCGGGGAACACTGAAGCTTTCTTT. The encoded protein is CASSQAPGNTEAFF.

The chain couples TRBV28 to TRBJ2-2; D is perhaps TRBD2 (7 bases). Germline V gene lookup returns CDR1 MDHEN and CDR2 SYDVKM. Deletions cut 2 bases from V and 4 bases from J, with 14 bases between. The CDR3 is 16 residues long. DNA for the CDR3: TGTGCCAGCAGTTTAGGGGGCGGCGGGAGCACCGGGGAGCTGTTTTTT. This codes for CASSLGGGGSTGELFF.

This chain connects TRBV6-5 to TRBJ2-7; 7 bases line up with TRBD2. The CDR3 is 13 residues long. CDR1 and CDR2 from the germline V gene are MNHEY and SVGAGI. V shed 5 bases, J shed 7 bases, and the junction held 8 bases outside the gene matches. CDR3 DNA: TGTGCCAGCAGTCAGGGTGAAGCGGGAGAGCAGTACGTC. Encoded protein: CASSQGEAGEQYV.

The genes are TRBV27 and TRBJ2-1, with 11 positions matching TRBD2. This CDR3 is built from 15 residues. V lost 3 bases to trimming and J lost 9 bases; unmatched junction nucleotides: 7. The germline CDR1 and CDR2 sequences are MNHEY and SMNVEV (reference sequence). In DNA form, the CDR3 reads TGTGCCAGCAGTTTTTCACTAGCGGGAGTAGGTGAGCAGTTCTTC. Amino acids: CASSFSLAGVGEQFF.

The DNA for the CDR3 is TGTGCCAGCAGCCAAGCACCCGGGACAGGGAACTGGGGTTACACCTTC. Protein: CASSQAPGTGNWGYTF. The V call is TRBV11-3, the J call TRBJ1-2; 9 bases line up with TRBD1. Germline CDR1 SGHNT, CDR2 YENEEA. CDR3 size: 16 residues. V shed 5 bases, J shed 11 bases, and the junction held 18 bases outside the gene matches. The variable domain in full, with the rest retrieved from reference TRBV11-3 and TRBJ1-2, is EAGVVQSPRYKIIEKKQPVAFWCNPISGHNTLYWYLQNLGQGPELLIRYENEEAVDDSQLPKDRFSAERLKGVDSTLKIQPAELGDSAVYLCASSQAPGTGNWGYTFGSGTRLTVV.

This chain connects TRBV11-2 to TRBJ2-1, with 8 bases fitting TRBD1. Trimming removed 3 bases from V and 7 bases from J; junction bases left unmatched: 14. Germline CDR1 and CDR2: SGHAT and FQNNGV. CDR3 length: 17 amino acids. The CDR3: CASSLGLQGGVGNEQFF. As DNA, the CDR3 is TGTGCCAGCAGCTTGGGCTTACAGGGGGGTGTGGGGAATGAGCAGTTCTTC.

The chain joins TRBV7-9 to TRBJ1-1; the D is unclear. Between the trimmed V and J ends, which lost 2 bases and 1 base, there was a span of 8 bases. Germline V gives CDR1 SEHNR, CDR2 FQNEAQ (reference sequence). The length of the CDR3 is 14 residues. This CDR3 is CASSLQPGNTEAFF. Written as DNA, the CDR3 is TGTGCCAGCAGCTTACAACCGGGGAACACTGAAGCTTTCTTT.

The rearrangement joins TRBV11-3 to TRBJ2-3; D is possibly TRBD1 (5 bases). V was pared by 3 bases and J by 3 bases, with 16 bases between. From germline, CDR1 is SGHNT and CDR2 YENEEA. The CDR3 runs 16 residues. The CDR3 nucleotides read TGTGCCAGCAGCTTGGGGTTAAGGGGCCGGACAGATACGCAGTATTTT. This translates into CASSLGLRGRTDTQYF.

The V and J genes are TRBV15 and TRBJ1-5, with D unresolved. Looked up from germline, CDR1 is LNHNV and CDR2 is YYDKDF (reference sequence). There are 12 residues in the CDR3. Trimming pared 1 base from V and 9 bases from J, leaving 7 bases between. This CDR3 is CATSRGEGPQHF. For the CDR3, the DNA is TGTGCCACCAGCAGAGGGGAGGGGCCCCAGCATTTT.

The V and J genes are TRBV7-9 and TRBJ2-1; 13 bases are a match to TRBD2. J lost 8 bases, V lost 0 bases, and 4 bases had no gene match. Per germline, CDR1 SEHNR and CDR2 FQNEAQ (reference sequence). The length of the CDR3 is 16 residues. CDR3 nucleotides: TGTGCCAGCAGCTTAGCGTCAGGACTAGCGGGAGATGAGCAGTTCTTC. Protein sequence: CASSLASGLAGDEQFF.

The gene calls are TRBV11-3 and TRBJ2-7; 7 bases map to TRBD2. Germline CDR1 SGHNT, CDR2 YENEEA. This CDR3 has 14 amino acids. J was trimmed by 6 bases and V by 2 bases; bases with no gene match: 7. The CDR3 loop is CASSLYSPGGEQYV. The CDR3 coding sequence is TGTGCCAGCAGCTTATACAGCCCGGGAGGCGAGCAGTACGTC.

The chain links TRBV6-5 to TRBJ1-6; D is unresolved. The CDR3 is 14 amino acids. The germline V and J ends were trimmed by 6 bases and 4 bases, with 10 bases remaining between them. Looked up from germline, CDR1 is MNHEY and CDR2 is SVGAGI. In nucleotides, the CDR3 is TGTGCCAGCAGCACACGGGTGTATAATTCACCCCTCCACTTT. It encodes CASSTRVYNSPLHF.

This clone was counted once. This chain connects TRBV29-1 to TRBJ2-3, with 7 bases fitting TRBD1. V lost 6 bases and J lost 2; bases outside the gene matches: 5. This CDR3 region has 13 residues. Per the germline V gene, CDR1 is SQVTM and CDR2 is ANQGSEA. The CDR3 DNA reads as TGCAGCGTACGACAGGGAACCACAGATACGCAGTATTTT. Translated: CSVRQGTTDTQYF.

The J gene is TRBJ2-3, the V gene TRBV30, with 7 bases that match TRBD1. V lost 2 bases and J lost 4; bases outside the gene matches: 3. Germline V lookup: CDR1 GTSNPN, CDR2 SVGIG (reference sequence). This CDR3 is built from 13 residues. The CDR3, as DNA: TGTGCCTGGAGTACAACAGGGGCAGATACGCAGTATTTT. Translation gives CAWSTTGADTQYF.

The V and J genes are TRBV9 and TRBJ1-2; D possibly corresponds to TRBD1 (6 bases). The CDR3 has 19 amino acids. Trimming stripped 0 bases from V and 4 bases from J, with 25 bases between. Germline V CDR1 and CDR2: SGDLS, YYNGEE. CDR3 sequence reads: CASSVGPSPRQVSGYGYTF. DNA of the CDR3: TGTGCCAGCAGCGTAGGCCCCAGCCCAAGACAGGTTTCGGGCTATGGCTACACCTTC.

The chain is built from TRBV19 and TRBJ1-5; the D is unclear. The CDR3 loop spans 14 amino acids. Trimming removed 1 base at V and 5 bases at J, with 9 bases between. Germline loops: CDR1 LNHDA, CDR2 SQIVND (reference sequence). The CDR3 sequence: CASSIGAAHQPQHF. CDR3 nucleotides: TGTGCCAGTAGTATAGGGGCAGCTCATCAGCCCCAGCATTTT.

The V call is TRBV2, the J call TRBJ1-2; D perhaps matches TRBD1 (5 bases). CDR1 is SNHLY and CDR2 is FYNNEI in the germline V gene. V was pared by 6 bases and J by 8 bases, with 16 bases between. The CDR3 spans 13 residues. CDR3 in amino acids: CASRGDWVGGYTF. CDR3 nucleotide sequence: TGTGCCAGCAGAGGGGACTGGGTGGGGGGCTACACCTTC.

The CDR3 reads CATISGTGVDTEAFF. The CDR3 bases are TGTGCCACGATCTCCGGGACAGGGGTCGACACTGAAGCTTTCTTT. The chain recombines TRBV19 with TRBJ1-1; the match to TRBD1 covers 10 bases. The CDR3 runs 15 residues. CDR1 LNHDA and CDR2 SQIVND come from the germline V gene (reference sequence). J gave up 3 bases and V 10 bases, and 11 bases lay outside the gene matches.

This chain links TRBV7-9 with TRBJ1-6, with D possibly TRBD1 on 6 matching bases. Germline V gene data show CDR1 as SEHNR and CDR2 as FQNEAQ (reference sequence). V lost 1 base and J lost 11, with 15 bases in between. CDR3 size: 15 residues. CDR3 amino acids: CASSLDQDRSAPLHF. The CDR3 DNA follows: TGTGCCAGCAGCTTAGACCAGGACAGATCGGCACCCCTCCACTTT.

The chain joins TRBV6-5 to TRBJ1-2, with 9 nucleotides matching TRBD1. The V segment lost 2 bases and the J segment 5 bases; nucleotides outside the gene matches: 3. The CDR3 is made up of 14 amino acids. Germline V CDR1 and CDR2: MNHEY, SVGAGI. The CDR3 spells CASSYRQGGYGYTF. The DNA for the CDR3 is TGTGCCAGCAGTTACAGACAGGGGGGGTATGGCTACACCTTC.

The genes are TRBV11-2 and TRBJ2-5; 14 nucleotides match TRBD2. J lost 3 bases, V lost 6 bases, and 9 bases had no gene match. Germline V CDR1 and CDR2: SGHAT, FQNNGV. This CDR3 is built from 17 residues. CDR3: CASRRVPGLAGEETQYF. The CDR3 nucleotides read TGTGCCAGCAGACGTGTACCGGGACTAGCGGGAGAAGAGACCCAGTACTTC.

V is TRBV6-5 and J is TRBJ1-2, with TRBD1 matching 10 bases. Trimming at V came to 7 bases and at J to 5 bases, leaving 7 bases not matched to a gene. The CDR3 consists of 14 residues. Per germline, CDR1 MNHEY and CDR2 SVGAGI. The DNA for the CDR3 is TGTGCCAGCACCAGGGACAGGGGCAATTATGGCTACACCTTC. This encodes CASTRDRGNYGYTF.

The chain links TRBV7-8 to TRBJ1-2, with 12 bases fitting TRBD1. The ends lost 1 base at V and 7 bases at J; junction bases unmatched: 4. This CDR3 is built from 15 residues. Germline V gives CDR1 SGHVS, CDR2 FQNEAQ. This CDR3 reads CASSLVGQGATGYTF. The CDR3 bases are TGTGCCAGCAGCTTAGTGGGACAGGGGGCAACTGGCTACACCTTC.

The chain has TRBV11-3 and TRBJ2-7; D is unclear. This CDR3 has 12 residues. Germline CDR1 and CDR2: SGHNT and YENEEA. V was clipped by 5 bases and J by 1 base, with 6 bases between them. The CDR3 region is CASSEESYEQYV. DNA of the CDR3: TGTGCCAGCAGCGAGGAGTCCTACGAGCAGTACGTC.

The chain couples TRBV18 to TRBJ2-1, with 9 bases identical to TRBD1. Trimming cost V 3 bases and J 3 bases; bases outside gene matches: 0. The CDR3 spans 14 residues. Germline V gene lookup returns CDR1 KGHSH and CDR2 LQKENI. CDR3 amino acids: CASSPGQGYNEQFF. The CDR3 coding sequence is TGTGCCAGCTCACCGGGACAGGGCTACAATGAGCAGTTCTTC.

The J gene is TRBJ1-1, the V gene TRBV19; the match to TRBD1 covers 8 bases. This CDR3 contains 14 residues. The germline CDR1 and CDR2 sequences are LNHDA and SQIVND (reference sequence). With V trimmed by 2 bases and J by 7 bases, 6 bases remained unmatched. In nucleotides, the CDR3 is TGTGCCAGTAGTATACCAGGGGGCTGGGATGAAGCTTTCTTT. Encoded protein: CASSIPGGWDEAFF.

The chain has TRBV15 and TRBJ1-2; D remains ambiguous. V gave up 0 bases and J gave up 4 bases, with 12 bases separating them. The CDR3 runs 15 residues. In germline, CDR1 is LNHNV, CDR2 YYDKDF (reference sequence). DNA for the CDR3: TGTGCCACCAGCAGAGATTTAGGAGGTGGCTATGGCTACACCTTC. It yields the protein CATSRDLGGGYGYTF.

The V call is TRBV7-9, the J call TRBJ2-1; D is unresolved. The CDR3 is 12 residues long. The ends were cut back, 3 bases at V and 10 bases at J, with 10 bases in the middle. CDR1 and CDR2 from the germline V gene are SEHNR and FQNEAQ (reference sequence). CDR3 sequence: CASSFRSAEQFF. Written as DNA, the CDR3 is TGTGCCAGCAGCTTTAGGAGCGCAGAGCAGTTCTTC.